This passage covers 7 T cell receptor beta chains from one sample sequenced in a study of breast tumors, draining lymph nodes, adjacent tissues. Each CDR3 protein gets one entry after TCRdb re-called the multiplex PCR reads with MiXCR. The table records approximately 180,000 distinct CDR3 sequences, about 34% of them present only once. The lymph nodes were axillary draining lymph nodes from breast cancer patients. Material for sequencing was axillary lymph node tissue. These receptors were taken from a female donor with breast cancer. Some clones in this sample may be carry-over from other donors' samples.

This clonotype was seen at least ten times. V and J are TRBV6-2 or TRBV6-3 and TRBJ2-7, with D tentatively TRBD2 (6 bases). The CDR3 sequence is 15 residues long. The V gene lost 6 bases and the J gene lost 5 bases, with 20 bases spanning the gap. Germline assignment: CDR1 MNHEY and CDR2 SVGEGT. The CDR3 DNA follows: TGTGCCAGCAGCCCTCCCGGTCGGAGGGCCAACGAGCAGTACTTC. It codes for CASSPPGRRANEQYF.

CDR3 in DNA: TGCGCCAGCAGCCTCCTTCCGTCGGGAGGACCGATACGCAGGGTTATCGGTGAAAAACTGTTTTTT. Amino acid sequence: CASSLLPSGGPIRRVIGEKLFF. The V and J genes are TRBV5-1 and TRBJ1-4, with a possible D match to TRBD1 (5 bases). This CDR3 comprises 22 residues. V lost 4 bases, J lost 7 bases, and 38 bases lay in between. Germline CDR1 and CDR2: SGHRS and YFSETQ.

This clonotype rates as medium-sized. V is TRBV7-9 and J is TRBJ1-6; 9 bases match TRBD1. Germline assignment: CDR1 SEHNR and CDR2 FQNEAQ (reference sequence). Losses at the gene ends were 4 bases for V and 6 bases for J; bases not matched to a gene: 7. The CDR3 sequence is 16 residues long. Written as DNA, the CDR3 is TGTGCCAGCAGCTCAAAACAGGGGGCGGGTAATTCACCCCTCCACTTT. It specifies CASSSKQGAGNSPLHF.

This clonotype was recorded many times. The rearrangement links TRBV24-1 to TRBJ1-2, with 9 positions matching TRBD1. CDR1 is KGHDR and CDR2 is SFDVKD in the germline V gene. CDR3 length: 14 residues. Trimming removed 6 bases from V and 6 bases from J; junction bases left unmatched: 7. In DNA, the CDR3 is TGTGCCACCAGTAGGGGGGACAGGGAAGATGGCTACACCTTC. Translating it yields CATSRGDREDGYTF.

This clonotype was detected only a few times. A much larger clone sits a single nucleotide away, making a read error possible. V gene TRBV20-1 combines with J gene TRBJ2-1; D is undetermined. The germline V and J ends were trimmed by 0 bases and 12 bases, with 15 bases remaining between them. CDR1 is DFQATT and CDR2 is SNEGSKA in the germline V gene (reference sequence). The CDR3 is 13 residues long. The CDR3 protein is CSARDIMTDAQFF. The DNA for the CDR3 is TGCAGTGCTAGAGATATCATGACCGATGCGCAGTTCTTC.

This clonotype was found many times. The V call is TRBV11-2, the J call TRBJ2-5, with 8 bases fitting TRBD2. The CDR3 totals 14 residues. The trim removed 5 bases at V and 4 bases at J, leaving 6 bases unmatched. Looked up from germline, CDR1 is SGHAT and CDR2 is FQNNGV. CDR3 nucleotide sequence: TGTGCCAGCAGCCCAGGACTAGCTAGAGAGACCCAGTACTTC. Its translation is CASSPGLARETQYF.

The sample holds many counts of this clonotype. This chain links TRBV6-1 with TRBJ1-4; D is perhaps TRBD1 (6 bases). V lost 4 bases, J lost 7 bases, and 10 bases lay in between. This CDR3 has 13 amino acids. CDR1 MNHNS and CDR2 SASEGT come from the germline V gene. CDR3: CASSGGRAEKLFF. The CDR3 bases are TGTGCCAGCAGTGGGGGGCGCGCTGAAAAACTGTTTTTT.